This record looks at one T cell receptor (beta chain) sequence and its context. Roughly 0.45 to 1 ug RNA was reverse transcribed with random hexamers. TCRdb analysed the immunoSEQ multiplex PCR reads with MiXCR anew, one entry per CDR3 protein. The data show around 81,000 distinct CDR3 sequences, 94% seen once. This sample is part of a study of CD8 T cells in Susac syndrome. V was trimmed by 2 bases and J by 3 bases, leaving 8 bases between them. Per germline, CDR1 SGHRS and CDR2 YFSETQ. This CDR3 region has 14 residues. Sequenced sample: CD8+ T cells from PBMCs. This chain connects TRBV5-1 to TRBJ2-2, with a possible D match to TRBD2 (5 bases). The origin of this receptor is a human donor with Susac syndrome. The CDR3 reads CASSFEGDTGELFF. The DNA of the CDR3 is TGCGCCAGCAGCTTCGAGGGAGACACCGGGGAGCTGTTTTTT.